One and the same sample provided the 20 T cell receptor beta chains below, sequenced in a study of blood T cell repertoires in COVID-19. Profiling relied on immunoSEQ multiplex PCR, and the TCRdb table lists in-frame clones only, not all of them. Here the sample spans 65,000 to 95,000 clones, around four fifths being singletons. The specimen was peripheral blood. The receptors come from an elderly man with active or convalescent COVID-19.

The chain has TRBV11-2 and TRBJ2-7, with TRBD2 identical over 10 bases. Germline CDR1 reads SGHAT; CDR2 reads FQNNGV. V trimming: 5 bases; J trimming: 5 bases; junction bases outside the gene matches: 9. The CDR3 has 15 residues. CDR3 coding DNA: TGTGCCAGCAGCCCTACATCTAGCGGGGGAGACGAGCAGTACGTC. Encoded protein: CASSPTSSGGDEQYV.

The chain combines TRBV18 with TRBJ2-4; D gene unclear. The CDR3 consists of 16 residues. Germline V gene lookup returns CDR1 KGHSH and CDR2 LQKENI. Trimming cost V 3 bases and J 0 bases, with 12 bases left between them. DNA for the CDR3: TGTGCCAGCTCACCGTCTGGAGCGCTAGCCAAAAACATTCAGTACTTC. Encoded protein: CASSPSGALAKNIQYF.

The V call is TRBV7-9, the J call TRBJ1-1, with unresolved D. CDR1 and CDR2 from the germline V gene are SEHNR and FQNEAQ (reference sequence). CDR3 length: 14 amino acids. V was clipped by 2 bases and J by 0 bases, with 7 bases between them. The CDR3 protein is CASSLNSLNTEAFF. CDR3 nucleotide sequence: TGTGCCAGCAGCTTAAACAGTCTGAACACTGAAGCTTTCTTT.

As DNA, the CDR3 is TGCGCCAGCAGCTCGGGACTAGCGGGAGGGCGGGGACCCAATGAGCAGTTCTTC. It yields the protein CASSSGLAGGRGPNEQFF. The chain has TRBV4-1 and TRBJ2-1, with 16 bases identical to TRBD2. CDR1 MGHRA and CDR2 YSYEKL come from the germline V gene. The V and J ends lost 5 bases and 6 bases, in that order; junction bases with no gene match: 10. The CDR3 is 18 residues long.

V usage is TRBV4-2 and J usage is TRBJ2-6; TRBD1 might be the D (5 bases). Trimming removed 1 base at V and 0 bases at J, with 10 bases between. The V gene's germline CDR1 is LGHNA and CDR2 YNFKEQ. There are 17 residues in the CDR3. In nucleotides, the CDR3 is TGTGCCAGCAGCCAAGGGGGCCCAGTCTCTGGGGCCAACGTCCTGACTTTC. Amino acids: CASSQGGPVSGANVLTF.

The V call is TRBV30, the J call TRBJ2-7, with a tentative D call TRBD2 (5 bases). The CDR3 is 13 residues long. The V gene lost 3 bases and the J gene lost 5 bases, with 14 bases spanning the gap. Germline CDR1 is GTSNPN and CDR2 is SVGIG (reference sequence). In nucleotides, the CDR3 is TGTGCCTGGAGCGGAGGTAACTACGACGAGCAGTACGTC. It codes for CAWSGGNYDEQYV.

This sequence joins TRBV15 and TRBJ1-4; weak D call: TRBD1 (5 bases). The germline gives CDR1 LNHNV, CDR2 YYDKDF (reference sequence). The ends were cut back, 0 bases at V and 7 bases at J, with 9 bases in the middle. The CDR3 has 14 residues. As DNA, the CDR3 is TGTGCCACCAGCAGAGAGGCCAGGGTTGAAAAACTGTTTTTT. Translation gives CATSREARVEKLFF.

CDR3 nucleotides: TGTGCCAGCAGTTCCAAGGGAAGGGGGAGCAATCAGCCCCAGCATTTT. Protein: CASSSKGRGSNQPQHF. V gene TRBV6-5 combines with J gene TRBJ1-5; possibly TRBD1 for D (6 bases). This CDR3 has 16 amino acids. The germline V gene has CDR1 MNHEY and CDR2 SVGAGI. V lost 4 bases and J lost 1, with 14 bases in between.

This clone turned up a few times. The chain couples TRBV24-1 to TRBJ2-1; 8 positions agree with TRBD2. J gave up 8 bases and V 3 bases, and 8 bases lay outside the gene matches. CDR1 is KGHDR, CDR2 SFDVKD, per germline. There are 15 residues in the CDR3. CDR3 in amino acids: CATSDPSGTSYEQFF. The CDR3 DNA reads TGTGCCACCAGTGATCCATCCGGGACTAGTTATGAGCAGTTCTTC.

The genes are TRBV11-3 and TRBJ2-1, with a weak D call TRBD2 (6 bases). V lost 4 bases, J lost 5 bases, and 12 bases lay in between. Germline values: CDR1 SGHNT, CDR2 YENEEA. CDR3 size: 14 residues. CDR3 coding DNA: TGTGCCAGCAGCTATGGCGGGGATAACAATGAGCAGTTCTTC. Protein product: CASSYGGDNNEQFF.

This clone showed up just once. The rearrangement uses TRBV6-5 and TRBJ1-5, with TRBD1 matching over 7 bases. CDR3 size: 13 residues. Germline loops: CDR1 MNHEY, CDR2 SVGAGI. The V and J ends lost 5 bases and 5 bases, in that order; junction bases with no gene match: 3. The CDR3: CASSRTGDQPQHF. CDR3 nucleotides: TGTGCCAGCAGTCGAACAGGGGATCAGCCCCAGCATTTT.

This clone was detected only once. The chain combines TRBV7-2 with TRBJ1-1, with D possibly matching TRBD1 (5 bases). The CDR3 extends over 15 amino acids. V lost 1 base, J lost 2 bases, and 11 bases lay in between. The germline V gene has CDR1 SGHTA and CDR2 FQGNSA. Written as DNA, the CDR3 is TGTGCCAGCAGCTTAGGTGGGGGGTTCAACACTGAAGCTTTCTTT. Translating gives CASSLGGGFNTEAFF.

This clone was observed a few times. This sequence joins TRBV5-6 and TRBJ2-7, with a tentative D call TRBD1 (6 bases). V lost 6 bases and J 6 bases, leaving 13 bases between the germline ends. This CDR3 comprises 12 residues. Germline V gene sequence: CDR1 SGHDT, CDR2 YYEEEE. In nucleotides, the CDR3 is TGTGCCAGCATAACAGGGATAGGCGAGCAGTACGTC. Translated, it gives CASITGIGEQYV.

This chain joins TRBV5-6 and TRBJ2-2, with 9 bases identical to TRBD2. This CDR3 spans 15 amino acids. The junction had 7 bases not matched to a gene; V was cut back by 3 bases and J by 7 bases. From germline, CDR1 is SGHDT and CDR2 YYEEEE. CDR3: CASSWGGRASGELFF. Here the CDR3 DNA reads TGTGCCAGCAGCTGGGGCGGGAGGGCGAGCGGGGAGCTGTTTTTT.

The CDR3 nucleotides are TGTGCCAGCAGCTCTCCCGACAGGGGGAGATACGAGCAGTACGTC. It encodes CASSSPDRGRYEQYV. This chain uses TRBV7-8 with TRBJ2-7, with 9 nucleotides matching TRBD1. The CDR3 is made up of 15 amino acids. Per germline, CDR1 SGHVS and CDR2 FQNEAQ. The J segment lost 4 bases and the V segment lost 4 bases, leaving 8 bases of the junction unmatched.

The table lists this clone with a count of one. The V and J genes are TRBV2 and TRBJ1-1; possibly TRBD1 for D (5 bases). Trimming removed 6 bases from V and 1 base from J, with 9 bases in between. Germline values: CDR1 SNHLY, CDR2 FYNNEI. The CDR3 has 13 amino acids. CDR3 amino acids: CASSGHPNTEAFF. CDR3 nucleotides: TGTGCCAGCAGCGGACACCCGAACACTGAAGCTTTCTTT.

The chain uses TRBV9 and TRBJ2-2, with a weak D call TRBD1 (6 bases). The CDR3 is made up of 13 amino acids. Germline V gene sequence: CDR1 SGDLS, CDR2 YYNGEE. V was clipped by 3 bases and J by 6 bases, with 9 bases between them. The CDR3 bases are TGTGCCAGCAGCGCTACAGGGCCCGGGGAGCTGTTTTTT. It translates to CASSATGPGELFF.

This sequence joins TRBV7-9 and TRBJ2-3, with D perhaps matching TRBD2 (6 bases). The germline CDR1 and CDR2 sequences are SEHNR and FQNEAQ (reference sequence). Trimming left V 2 bases short and J 2 bases short, with 20 bases between. The CDR3 has 18 amino acids. CDR3 amino acids: CASSLSPAGTPPTDTQYF. DNA of the CDR3: TGTGCCAGCAGCTTATCCCCCGCCGGGACTCCGCCCACAGATACGCAGTATTTT.

The chain joins TRBV19 to TRBJ2-5; 7 bases agree with TRBD1. Germline loops: CDR1 LNHDA, CDR2 SQIVND (reference sequence). The CDR3 consists of 14 residues. The V and J ends lost 9 bases and 0 bases, in that order; junction bases with no gene match: 7. The CDR3 here is CASTGDQYQETQYF. CDR3 nucleotide sequence: TGTGCCAGCACAGGGGACCAGTACCAAGAGACCCAGTACTTC.

The chain recombines TRBV3-1 (or the pseudogene TRBV3-2) with TRBJ1-3; TRBD1 agrees at 7 bases. Germline CDR1 LGHDT, CDR2 YNNKEL (reference sequence). V was pared by 1 base and J by 0 bases, with 6 bases of the junction left unmatched. This CDR3 spans 17 amino acids. The CDR3 sequence is CASSQGPTGTSGNTIYF. CDR3 sequence (DNA): TGTGCCAGCAGCCAAGGCCCGACAGGGACCTCTGGAAACACCATATATTTT.